The sequence of this T cell receptor beta chain was determined in a study of human T cells and chemical hapten exposure. Noted time point: patch test 3, about 24 weeks after DPC sensitization. Treatment reported: therapeutic diphenylcyclopropenone sensitization with weekly scalp DPC. TCRdb processed the RACE reads anew with MiXCR; each CDR3 protein has one entry. The sample contains about 120,000 distinct CDR3 sequences, about 11% of which appear only once. This CDR3 contains 13 residues. The germline V gene has CDR1 DFQATT and CDR2 SNEGSKA (reference sequence). V was trimmed by 6 bases and J by 1 base, leaving 9 bases between them.

Sequencing was performed on whole blood, taken in connection with sensitization to the hapten diphenylcyclopropenone (DPC). The J gene is TRBJ2-2, the V gene TRBV20-1; D unclear. This sequence was found in a woman in her forties or fifties with alopecia areata. Some clones in this sample may be carry-over from other donors' samples. The CDR3: CSAFRLNTGELFF. The CDR3 nucleotides read TGCAGTGCCTTCAGACTGAACACCGGGGAGCTGTTTTTT.